Below, one T cell receptor beta chain is given with its context. TCRdb reanalysed the RT-PCR reads using MiXCR and keeps one entry per CDR3 protein. This table has a few hundred thousand distinct CDR3 sequences, around 15% appearing once. The data belong to a study of response to subunit inactivated influenza vaccine. Germline V gene lookup returns CDR1 SEHNR and CDR2 FQNEAQ (reference sequence). Trimming took off 6 bases at V and 4 bases at J, with 12 bases between the two ends. The CDR3 has 14 amino acids. The TCR was taken from a man aged 45 to 65 who received an inactivated influenza vaccine. The sample here was PBMCs from blood, taken approximately 12 days after vaccination. The chain carries TRBV7-9 and TRBJ2-2, with D possibly being TRBD2 (6 bases). CDR3 nucleotides: TGTGCCAGCAGTCCAACTAGCCCCACCGGGGAGCTGTTTTTT. Translating it yields CASSPTSPTGELFF.